The source of this TCR beta chain is a study of OX40 agonist ivuxolimab in advanced cancers. Germline V gives CDR1 SNHLY, CDR2 FYNNEI. The V and J ends lost 4 bases and 1 base respectively, with 9 bases between them. The CDR3 has 14 residues. Clones were read by immunoSEQ multiplex PCR, and TCRdb kept only the in-frame ones, dropping some. This table has some 81,000 clones, over 75% appearing once. This clonotype originated in an adult with an advanced solid tumor such as melanoma, head and neck, liver or kidney cancer. The sequenced sample was CD4+ or CD8+ T cells sorted from blood, obtained in a trial of the OX40 agonist ivuxolimab. The chain links TRBV2 to TRBJ2-3; D might be TRBD1 (6 bases). CDR3 region: CASSVHRGTDTQYF. DNA of the CDR3: TGTGCCAGCAGTGTCCACAGGGGCACAGATACGCAGTATTTT.